This T cell receptor beta chain originates from a study of cytomegalovirus exposure and HLA in healthy donors. The CDR3 extends over 16 amino acids. Deletions cut 0 bases from V and 0 bases from J, with 9 bases between. Germline CDR1 MNHNY, CDR2 SVGAGI (reference sequence). PCR used 60 Vbeta primers and 13 Jbeta primers. Produced via immunoSEQ multiplex PCR; TCRdb's table is partial and in-frame only. This sample has roughly 70,000 clones; approximately 70% occur once, and the top ten carry 12% to 15%. Each donor's status was that of a healthy bone marrow donor. This receptor was identified in a male donor in good health and CMV-seropositive. The V call is TRBV6-6, the J call TRBJ2-1, with unresolved D. Sequenced: PBMCs. In nucleotides, the CDR3 is TGTGCCAGCAGTTACTCGAACGGAGTCTCCTACAATGAGCAGTTCTTC. This gives the protein CASSYSNGVSYNEQFF.